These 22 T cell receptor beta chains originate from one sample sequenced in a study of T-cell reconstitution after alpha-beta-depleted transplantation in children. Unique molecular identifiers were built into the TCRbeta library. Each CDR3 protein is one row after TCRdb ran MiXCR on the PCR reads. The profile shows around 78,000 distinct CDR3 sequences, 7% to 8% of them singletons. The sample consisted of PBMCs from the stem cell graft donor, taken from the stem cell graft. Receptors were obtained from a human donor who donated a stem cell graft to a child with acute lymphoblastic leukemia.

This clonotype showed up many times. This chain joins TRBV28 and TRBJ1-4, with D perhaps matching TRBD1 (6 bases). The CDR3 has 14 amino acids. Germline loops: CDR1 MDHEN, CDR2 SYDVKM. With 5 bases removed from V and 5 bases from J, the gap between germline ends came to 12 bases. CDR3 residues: CASSRRTVNEKLFF. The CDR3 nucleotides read TGTGCCAGCAGTCGGCGGACAGTGAATGAAAAACTGTTTTTT.

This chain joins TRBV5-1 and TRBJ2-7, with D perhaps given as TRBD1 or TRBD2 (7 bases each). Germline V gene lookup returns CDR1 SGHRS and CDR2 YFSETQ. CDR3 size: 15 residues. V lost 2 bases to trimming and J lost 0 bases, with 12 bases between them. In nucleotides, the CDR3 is TGCGCCAGCAGCTTAGGGGGCGGGAGCTCCTACGAGCAGTACTTC. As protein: CASSLGGGSSYEQYF.

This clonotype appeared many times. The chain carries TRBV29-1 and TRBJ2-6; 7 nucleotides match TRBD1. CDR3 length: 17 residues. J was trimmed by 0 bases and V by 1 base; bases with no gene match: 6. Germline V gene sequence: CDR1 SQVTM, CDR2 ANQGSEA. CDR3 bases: TGCAGCGTTGAAGCGGGGACAGCTAGCTCTGGGGCCAACGTCCTGACTTTC. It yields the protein CSVEAGTASSGANVLTF.

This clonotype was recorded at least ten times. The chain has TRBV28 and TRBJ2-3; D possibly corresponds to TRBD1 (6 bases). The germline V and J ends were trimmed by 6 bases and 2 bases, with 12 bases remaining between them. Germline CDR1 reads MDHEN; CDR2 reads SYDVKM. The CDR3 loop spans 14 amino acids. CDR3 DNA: TGTGCCAGCAGGACAGGTGGGGTCACAGATACGCAGTATTTT. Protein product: CASRTGGVTDTQYF.

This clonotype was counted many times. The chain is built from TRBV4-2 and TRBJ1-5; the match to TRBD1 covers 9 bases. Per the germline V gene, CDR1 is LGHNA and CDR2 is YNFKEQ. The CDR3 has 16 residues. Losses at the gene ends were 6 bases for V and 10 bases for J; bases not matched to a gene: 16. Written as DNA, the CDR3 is TGTGCCAGCAGACAGGGACAGGGAGCGGTCGACGGTCCCCAGCATTTT. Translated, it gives CASRQGQGAVDGPQHF.

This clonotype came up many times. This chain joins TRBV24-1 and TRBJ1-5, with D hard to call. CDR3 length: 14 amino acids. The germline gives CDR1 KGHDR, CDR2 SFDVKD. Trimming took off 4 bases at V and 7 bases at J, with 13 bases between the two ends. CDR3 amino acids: CATSDPAVGQPQHF. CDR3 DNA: TGTGCCACCAGTGACCCGGCGGTTGGGCAGCCCCAGCATTTT.

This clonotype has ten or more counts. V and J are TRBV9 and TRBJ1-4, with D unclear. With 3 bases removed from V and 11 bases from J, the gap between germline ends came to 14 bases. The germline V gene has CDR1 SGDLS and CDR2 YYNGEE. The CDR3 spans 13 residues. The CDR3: CASSAEGNGKLFF. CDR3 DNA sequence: TGTGCCAGCAGCGCCGAAGGTAATGGTAAACTGTTTTTT.

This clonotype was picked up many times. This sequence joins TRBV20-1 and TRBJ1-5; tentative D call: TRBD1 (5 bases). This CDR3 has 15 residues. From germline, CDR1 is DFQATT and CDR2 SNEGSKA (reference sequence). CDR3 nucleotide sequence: TGCAGGGGACGGCTGTGGGGGGTGCGGAATCAGCCCCAGCATTTT. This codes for CRGRLWGVRNQPQHF.

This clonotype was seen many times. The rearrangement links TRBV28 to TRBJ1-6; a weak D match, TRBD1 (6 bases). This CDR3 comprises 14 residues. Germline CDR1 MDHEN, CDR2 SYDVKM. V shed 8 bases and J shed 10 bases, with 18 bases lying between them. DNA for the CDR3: TGTGCCAGCCATTCTACAGGGTTAAGGTCACCCCTCCACTTT. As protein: CASHSTGLRSPLHF.

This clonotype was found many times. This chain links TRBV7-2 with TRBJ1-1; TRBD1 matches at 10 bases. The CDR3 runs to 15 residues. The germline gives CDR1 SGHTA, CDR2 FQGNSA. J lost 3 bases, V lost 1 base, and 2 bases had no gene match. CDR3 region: CASSLGTGGDTEAFF. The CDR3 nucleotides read TGTGCCAGCAGCTTAGGGACAGGGGGAGACACTGAAGCTTTCTTT.

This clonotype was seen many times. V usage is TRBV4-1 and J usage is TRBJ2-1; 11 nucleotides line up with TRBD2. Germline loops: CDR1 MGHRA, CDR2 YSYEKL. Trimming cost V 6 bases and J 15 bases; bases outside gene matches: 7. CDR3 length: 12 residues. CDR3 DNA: TGCGCCAGCAGTCTTCCGGGACTAGCGGCGTTCTTC. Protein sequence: CASSLPGLAAFF.

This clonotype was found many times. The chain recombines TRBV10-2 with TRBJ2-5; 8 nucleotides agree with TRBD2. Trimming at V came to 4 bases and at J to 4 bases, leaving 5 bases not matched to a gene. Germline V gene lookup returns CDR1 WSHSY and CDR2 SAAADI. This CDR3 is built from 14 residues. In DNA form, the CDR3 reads TGCGCCAGCAGTGTAACTAGCGGCGGAGAGACCCAGTACTTC. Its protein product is CASSVTSGGETQYF.

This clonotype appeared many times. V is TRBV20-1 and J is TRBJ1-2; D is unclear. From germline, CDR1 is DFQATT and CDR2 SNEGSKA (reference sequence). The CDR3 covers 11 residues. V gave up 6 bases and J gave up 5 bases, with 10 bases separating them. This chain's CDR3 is CSAATVYGYTF. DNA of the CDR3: TGCAGTGCAGCCACGGTTTATGGCTACACCTTC.

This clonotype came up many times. The CDR3 DNA reads TGCGCCAGCAGGGATACCGGGGAGCTGTTTTTT. It translates to CASRDTGELFF. This chain uses TRBV5-1 with TRBJ2-2, with no clear D. The V and J ends lost 5 bases and 5 bases respectively, with 4 bases between them. This CDR3 contains 11 residues. CDR1 is SGHRS, CDR2 YFSETQ, per germline.

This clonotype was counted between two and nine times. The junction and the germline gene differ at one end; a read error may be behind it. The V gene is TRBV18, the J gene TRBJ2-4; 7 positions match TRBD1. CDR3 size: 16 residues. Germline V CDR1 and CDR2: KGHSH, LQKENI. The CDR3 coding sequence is TGTGCTAGCTCACTTTTCTCCGGGACAGATAAAAACATTCAGTACTTC. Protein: CASSLFSGTDKNIQYF.

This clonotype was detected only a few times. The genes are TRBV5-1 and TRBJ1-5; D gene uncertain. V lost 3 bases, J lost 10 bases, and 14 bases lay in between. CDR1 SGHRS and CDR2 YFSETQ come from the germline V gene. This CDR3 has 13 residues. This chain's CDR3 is CASSSGSDGPQHF. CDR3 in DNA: TGCGCCAGCAGCTCGGGTTCCGACGGACCCCAGCATTTT.

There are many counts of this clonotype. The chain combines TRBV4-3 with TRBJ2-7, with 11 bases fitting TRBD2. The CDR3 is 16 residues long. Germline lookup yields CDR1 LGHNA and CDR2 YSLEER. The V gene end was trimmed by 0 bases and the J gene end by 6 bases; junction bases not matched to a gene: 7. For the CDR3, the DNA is TGCGCCAGCAGCCAAGAGTTAGCGGGGGGGCGTAGCGAGCAGTACTTC. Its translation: CASSQELAGGRSEQYF.

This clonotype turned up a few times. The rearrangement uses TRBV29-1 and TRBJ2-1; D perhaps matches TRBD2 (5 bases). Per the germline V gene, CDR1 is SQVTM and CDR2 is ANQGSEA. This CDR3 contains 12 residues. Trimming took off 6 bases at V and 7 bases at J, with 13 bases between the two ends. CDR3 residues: CSVRVPGNEQFF. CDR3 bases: TGCAGCGTCAGAGTACCGGGAAATGAGCAGTTCTTC.

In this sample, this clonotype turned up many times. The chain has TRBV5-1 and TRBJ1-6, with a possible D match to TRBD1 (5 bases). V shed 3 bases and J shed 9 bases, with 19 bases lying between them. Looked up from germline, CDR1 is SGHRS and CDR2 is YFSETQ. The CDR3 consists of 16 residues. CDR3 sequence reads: CASSSTPGLSISPLHF. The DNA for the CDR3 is TGCGCCAGCAGCTCAACGCCGGGACTGTCAATTTCACCCCTCCACTTT.

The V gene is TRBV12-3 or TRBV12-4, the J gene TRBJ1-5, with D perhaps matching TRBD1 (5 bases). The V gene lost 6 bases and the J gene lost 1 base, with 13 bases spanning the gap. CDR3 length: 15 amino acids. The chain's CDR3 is CASSLQVWSNQPQHF. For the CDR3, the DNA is TGTGCCAGCAGCTTACAGGTTTGGAGCAATCAGCCCCAGCATTTT.

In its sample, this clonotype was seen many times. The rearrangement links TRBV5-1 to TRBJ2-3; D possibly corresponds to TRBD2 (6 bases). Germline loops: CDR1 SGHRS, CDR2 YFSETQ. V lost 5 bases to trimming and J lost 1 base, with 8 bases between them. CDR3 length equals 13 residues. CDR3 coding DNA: TGCGCCAGCAGTCGCGGGGGCACAGATACGCAGTATTTT. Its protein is CASSRGGTDTQYF.

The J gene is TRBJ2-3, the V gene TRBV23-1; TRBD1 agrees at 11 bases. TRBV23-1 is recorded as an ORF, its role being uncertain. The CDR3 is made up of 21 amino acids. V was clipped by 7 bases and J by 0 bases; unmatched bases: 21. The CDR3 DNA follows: TGCGCCAGCATCTCGAAGGGGGACAGGGGGACGGGATCCCCTAGCACAGATACGCAGTATTTT. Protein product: CASISKGDRGTGSPSTDTQYF.